These T cell receptor beta chains were read from a single sample in a study of blood T cell repertoires in COVID-19. The repertoire was sequenced with immunoSEQ multiplex PCR; TCRdb's copy has only in-frame clones and lacks some. Here the sample spans almost 500,000 clones, more than 85% being singletons. The sequenced sample consisted of PBMCs or T cells enriched from blood (not recorded which). The receptor source for this set is a woman aged 60-75 years who had recovered from COVID-19. Both conserved end residues are part of each CDR3. Fields, in order: V gene, clone size, J gene, D gene, CDR3 DNA, CDR3 protein. D genes are given only for firm matches. Size tells how often a clone was seen (once, few, many) or the class of an expanded clone, and some rows leave it out.

>TRBV9|.|TRBJ2-3|.
TGTGCCAGCAGCCCCCGATCAGGGTATAGGACAGATACGCAGTATTTT
CASSPRSGYRTDTQYF
>TRBV6-5|.|TRBJ1-6|.
TGTGCCAGCAGTTACTCGAGTAGCGGGGGCTCACCCCTCCACTTT
CASSYSSSGGSPLHF
>TRBV7-9|once|TRBJ2-7|.
TGTGCCAGCAGCTCGCCAAGTTGGGGCACGGTGGGCGAGCAGTACTTC
CASSSPSWGTVGEQYF
>TRBV7-8|once|TRBJ2-3|.
TGTGCCAGCAGCACCTATGGCGGGGGCGGGGCAGATACGCAGTATTTT
CASSTYGGGGADTQYF
>TRBV27|.|TRBJ2-1|.
TGTGCCAGCAGCCACGATAGAGAGAGGACAAATGAGCAGTTCTTC
CASSHDRERTNEQFF
>TRBV28|.|TRBJ1-2|.
TGTGCCAGCAGTTTATTGGGAGGCACCGGCAGCTATGGCTACACCTTC
CASSLLGGTGSYGYTF
>TRBV12-5|few|TRBJ2-1|TRBD2
TGTGCTAGTGGAGGGACCCGCGGGGGGCGTGAGCAGTTCTTC
CASGGTRGGREQFF
>TRBV7-9|.|TRBJ2-1|TRBD2
TGTGCCAGCCACGGGACTAGCGGGGCTGAGCAGTTCTTC
CASHGTSGAEQFF
>TRBV20-1|once|TRBJ2-5|.
TGCAGTGCCCGAGTGAGAGAGACCCAGTACTTC
CSARVRETQYF
>TRBV10-2|.|TRBJ1-4|TRBD1
TGCGCCAGCAGTGAGTCGAGGACAGGGGGGCAAAAACTGTTTTTT
CASSESRTGGQKLFF
>TRBV9|.|TRBJ1-6|.
TGTGCCAGCAGCCCTGGGGGGAGCTCCTATAATTCACCCCTCCACTTT
CASSPGGSSYNSPLHF
>TRBV19|once|TRBJ2-1|TRBD2
TGTGCCAGTAGTATTGAGCGGGGGACTGAGCAGTTCTTC
CASSIERGTEQFF
>TRBV3-1/TRBV3-2|.|TRBJ2-7|.
TGTGCCAGCAGCCAGTCCATCCAGGTCGCCTACGAGCAGTACTTC
CASSQSIQVAYEQYF
>TRBV5-4|.|TRBJ1-2|TRBD1
TGTGCCAGCAGCTCTGACAGGGGATCTAACTATGGCTACACCTTC
CASSSDRGSNYGYTF
>TRBV5-1|few|TRBJ1-3|.
TGCGCCAGCAGCTTGGGAGGCTCTGGAAACACCATATATTTT
CASSLGGSGNTIYF
>TRBV28|few|TRBJ1-6|.
TGTGCCAGCAGGGCGGGATTTTCTTATAATTCACCCCTCCACTTT
CASRAGFSYNSPLHF
>TRBV13|once|TRBJ2-7|.
TGTGCCAGCAGCCCCATCCTTGGAGACGGACACTCCTACGAGCAGTACTTC
CASSPILGDGHSYEQYF
>TRBV7-8|.|TRBJ1-4|TRBD1
TGTGCCAGCAGCTCGGGACAGGGGGCTACAACTAATGAAAAACTGTTTTTT
CASSSGQGATTNEKLFF
>TRBV3-1/TRBV3-2|.|TRBJ1-2|.
TGTGCCAGCAGCCAAGCTACGAGAACAGGCTATGGCTACACCTTC
CASSQATRTGYGYTF
>TRBV5-1|.|TRBJ2-1|TRBD2
TGCGCCAGCAGCTTGGAAGCGGGGGGCCGGGGCAATGAGCAGTTCTTC
CASSLEAGGRGNEQFF
>TRBV3-1/TRBV3-2|.|TRBJ2-5|.
TGTGCCAGCAGCCAATCGGGGGGCGGAAAGACCCAGTACTTC
CASSQSGGGKTQYF
>TRBV6-5|once|TRBJ2-1|.
TGTGCCAGCCGGGGTGGTTCCTACAATGAGCAGTTCTTC
CASRGGSYNEQFF
>TRBV10-3|.|TRBJ1-4|.
TGTGCCATCAGTGACGAATATAGGGATGGGGGGGAAAAACTGTTTTTT
CAISDEYRDGGEKLFF
>TRBV15|.|TRBJ2-3|.
TGTGCCACCAGCAGAGGACAGGATACGCAGTATTTT
CATSRGQDTQYF
>TRBV27|.|TRBJ2-1|.
TGTGCCAGCAGTGGTAGGGGCGTCCTTGAGCAGTTCTTC
CASSGRGVLEQFF
>TRBV12-3/TRBV12-4|.|TRBJ2-1|.
TGTGCCAGCAGTCTAGCCGATGAGCAGTTCTTC
CASSLADEQFF
>TRBV5-1|once|TRBJ2-5|TRBD1
TGCGCCAGCAGCTCGACAGGGTCCCAAGAGACCCAGTACTTC
CASSSTGSQETQYF
>TRBV15|.|TRBJ1-6|.
TGTGCCACCAGCAGGGCCTCCCGGGATGGAGGTTGGAATTCACCCCTCCACTTT
CATSRASRDGGWNSPLHF
>TRBV7-8|.|TRBJ2-3|.
TGTGCCAGCAGCGTAGGGGCCCGAGGGATTAAGACAGATACGCAGTATTTT
CASSVGARGIKTDTQYF
>TRBV3-1/TRBV3-2|.|TRBJ1-6|.
TGTGCCAGCAGTTACCGGGACACAAATTCACCCCTCCACTTT
CASSYRDTNSPLHF
>TRBV24-1|.|TRBJ1-6|TRBD1
TGTGCCACCAGTGAAGGTCCGGGACAGGGGGTATCACCCCTCCACTTT
CATSEGPGQGVSPLHF
>TRBV30|.|TRBJ1-4|.
TGTGCCTGGAGTGTAGCGGTTGGGTATAATGAAAAACTGTTTTTT
CAWSVAVGYNEKLFF
>TRBV18|.|TRBJ1-6|TRBD1
TGTGCCAGCTCACCTGTCAATGACAGGGACAGTTCACCCCTCCACTTT
CASSPVNDRDSSPLHF
>TRBV2|.|TRBJ2-1|TRBD1
TGTGCCAGCAGCCCGACAGGGGAATATGAGCAGTTCTTC
CASSPTGEYEQFF
>TRBV20-1|once|TRBJ2-3|.
TGCAGTGCTAGTTGGGAGGCAGATACGCAGTATTTT
CSASWEADTQYF
>TRBV11-3|.|TRBJ2-3|TRBD2
TGTGCCAGCAGCTCTGGGGTGGGACTAGCGGCCGCCTTAGATACGCAGTATTTT
CASSSGVGLAAALDTQYF
>TRBV12-3/TRBV12-4|.|TRBJ2-5|TRBD2
TGTGCCAGCAGTCTACTAGCGGCAGAGACCCAGTACTTC
CASSLLAAETQYF
>TRBV7-6|.|TRBJ2-7|.
TGTGCCAGCAGCTTAGCCTTGGACATGTCGTACGAGCAGTACTTC
CASSLALDMSYEQYF
>TRBV12-3/TRBV12-4|.|TRBJ1-1|TRBD1
TGTGCCAGCATCCAGGGGGTGGACACTGAAGCTTTCTTT
CASIQGVDTEAFF
>TRBV5-1|few|TRBJ2-1|TRBD2
TGCGCCAGCAGCTTTGGGATAGGACTAGCGGGGGGGCGTCTAAGCAATGAGCAGTTCTTC
CASSFGIGLAGGRLSNEQFF
>TRBV5-1|.|TRBJ1-5|.
TGCGCCAGCAGCTTGGATTCGGGAAGTCAGCCCCAGCATTTT
CASSLDSGSQPQHF
>TRBV10-3|.|TRBJ1-1|.
TGTGCCATCAGTGAGTCGGGGGGGACGGTGAACACTGAAGCTTTCTTT
CAISESGGTVNTEAFF
>TRBV19|.|TRBJ2-3|.
TGTGCCAGTAGTAAGGGGTGGTTGGAGCCCGGAAAGATTGCTAGCACAGATACGCAGTATTTT
CASSKGWLEPGKIASTDTQYF
>TRBV3-1/TRBV3-2|.|TRBJ1-1|.
TGTGCCAGCAGGCGCACAGTGAACACTGAAGCTTTCTTT
CASRRTVNTEAFF
>TRBV2|.|TRBJ2-3|.
TGTGCCAGCAGTGGGACACTCGGTGGGACAGATACGCAGTATTTT
CASSGTLGGTDTQYF